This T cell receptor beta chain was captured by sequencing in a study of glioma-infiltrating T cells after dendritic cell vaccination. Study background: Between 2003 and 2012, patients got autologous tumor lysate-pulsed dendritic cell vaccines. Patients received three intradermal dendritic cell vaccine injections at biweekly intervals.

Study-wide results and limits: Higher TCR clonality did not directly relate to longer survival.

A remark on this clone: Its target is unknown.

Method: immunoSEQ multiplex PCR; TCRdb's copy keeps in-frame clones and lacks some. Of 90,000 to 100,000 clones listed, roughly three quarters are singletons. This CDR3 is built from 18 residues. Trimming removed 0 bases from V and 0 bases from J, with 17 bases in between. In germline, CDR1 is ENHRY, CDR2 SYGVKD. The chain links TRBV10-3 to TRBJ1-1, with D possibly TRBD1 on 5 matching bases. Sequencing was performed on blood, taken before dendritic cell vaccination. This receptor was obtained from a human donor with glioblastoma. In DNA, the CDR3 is TGTGCCATCAGTGAGTCTGGAGGGACGGATTTGGTGAACACTGAAGCTTTCTTT. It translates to CAISESGGTDLVNTEAFF.